Presented here are 16 T cell receptor beta chains from one specimen sequenced in a study of control samples from healthy donors and cancer patients. The protocol was immunoSEQ multiplex PCR, while the TCRdb copy is restricted to in-frame clones and leaves out a portion. The sample table includes under 200,000 clones. Sequences were obtained from blood. The receptor source for this set is a woman between 25 and 40 years old in good health.

V gene TRBV5-6 combines with J gene TRBJ1-3, with 7 bases aligning to TRBD1. Germline CDR1 is SGHDT and CDR2 is YYEEEE. V gave up 5 bases and J gave up 8 bases; unmatched junction bases: 4. The CDR3 extends over 12 amino acids. CDR3 sequence: CASSNRGDTIYF. DNA for the CDR3: TGTGCCAGCAGTAACAGGGGCGACACCATATATTTT.

This chain links TRBV6-4 with TRBJ2-7; D ambiguous. V lost 4 bases, J lost 2 bases, and 12 bases lay in between. The length of the CDR3 is 14 residues. The germline gives CDR1 MRHNA, CDR2 SNTAGT. The CDR3 sequence is CASSVSDGPYEQYF. The CDR3 DNA follows: TGTGCCAGCAGTGTTTCTGACGGCCCCTACGAGCAGTACTTC.

The chain combines TRBV7-8 with TRBJ1-6; D gene unclear. Germline CDR1 reads SGHVS; CDR2 reads FQNEAQ. The CDR3 contains 16 residues. Trimming removed 0 bases at V and 4 bases at J, with 10 bases between. In DNA form, the CDR3 reads TGTGCCAGCAGCTTAGCCCCCGCCCGGTATAATTCACCCCTCCACTTT. Translating gives CASSLAPARYNSPLHF.

This rearrangement joins TRBV6-5 to TRBJ2-5; 8 bases agree with TRBD2. V lost 5 bases, J lost 10 bases, and 9 bases stayed unmatched. Looked up from germline, CDR1 is MNHEY and CDR2 is SVGAGI. CDR3 length equals 13 residues. The CDR3 sequence: CASSNQRGKGQYF. CDR3 in DNA: TGTGCCAGCAGTAACCAGCGGGGGAAGGGCCAGTACTTC.

Remarks on this clone: At the DNA level, this CDR3 is encoded by other sequences in the same sample as well. V is TRBV6-1 and J is TRBJ2-1, with D perhaps matching TRBD2 (5 bases). Trimming pared 3 bases from V and 0 bases from J, leaving 6 bases between. Germline-derived CDR1 and CDR2 are MNHNS and SASEGT. The CDR3 covers 14 residues. CDR3: CASSDGGSYNEQFF. The CDR3 DNA sequence: TGTGCCAGCAGTGACGGAGGCTCCTACAATGAGCAGTTCTTC.

V usage is TRBV11-2 and J usage is TRBJ2-7, with 7 nucleotides matching TRBD2. This CDR3 spans 13 amino acids. Germline CDR1 is SGHAT and CDR2 is FQNNGV. With 5 bases clipped from V and 3 bases from J, the junction kept 4 bases outside the gene matches. As DNA, the CDR3 is TGTGCCAGCAGCCGGGACTACCGCTACGAGCAGTACTTC. Translation: CASSRDYRYEQYF.

This chain uses TRBV19 with TRBJ2-3; the match to TRBD2 covers 7 bases. CDR3 length: 16 amino acids. With V trimmed by 5 bases and J by 3 bases, 11 bases remained unmatched. CDR1 is LNHDA, CDR2 SQIVND, per germline (reference sequence). The CDR3 loop is CASSDPRGGGTDTQYF. For the CDR3, the DNA is TGTGCCAGTAGTGACCCGAGGGGCGGGGGAACAGATACGCAGTATTTT.

The chain carries TRBV9 and TRBJ2-7; D may be TRBD1 or TRBD2 (5 bases each). CDR1 is SGDLS and CDR2 is YYNGEE in the germline V gene. The V gene lost 0 bases and the J gene lost 0 bases, with 10 bases spanning the gap. CDR3 size: 15 residues. This chain's CDR3 is CASSVGRAGSYEQYF. The CDR3 coding sequence is TGTGCCAGCAGCGTAGGCAGGGCGGGCTCCTACGAGCAGTACTTC.

The chain employs TRBV9 and TRBJ1-4; D perhaps matches TRBD1 (5 bases). In germline, CDR1 is SGDLS, CDR2 YYNGEE. The length of the CDR3 is 15 residues. The V gene lost 4 bases and the J gene lost 2 bases, with 12 bases spanning the gap. The CDR3 nucleotides are TGTGCCAGCAGCCCCACAGGCGGGACTAATGAAAAACTGTTTTTT. It is translated as CASSPTGGTNEKLFF.

The J gene is TRBJ2-7, the V gene TRBV7-9; D gene uncertain. Germline V gene sequence: CDR1 SEHNR, CDR2 FQNEAQ (reference sequence). This CDR3 is built from 13 residues. V lost 3 bases to trimming and J lost 0 bases, with 6 bases between them. In DNA, the CDR3 is TGTGCCAGCAGCTTGTACTACTCCTACGAGCAGTACTTC. Amino acid sequence: CASSLYYSYEQYF.

This chain links TRBV20-1 with TRBJ1-2; D ambiguous. The CDR3 totals 11 residues. The V end lost 7 bases, the J end lost 5 bases, and 11 bases lay between the germline ends. CDR1 DFQATT and CDR2 SNEGSKA come from the germline V gene (reference sequence). CDR3 nucleotide sequence: TGCAGTGGCGGCCGACGGTATGGCTACACCTTC. Translation: CSGGRRYGYTF.

The chain recombines TRBV27 with TRBJ1-1; no clear D gene. V was pared by 3 bases and J by 4 bases, with 9 bases between. The CDR3 length is 13 residues. The V gene's germline CDR1 is MNHEY and CDR2 SMNVEV (reference sequence). As DNA, the CDR3 is TGTGCCAGCAGTTTGGGAAGAGCCACTGAAGCTTTCTTT. This sequence encodes CASSLGRATEAFF.

V and J are TRBV18 and TRBJ2-5, with a tentative D call TRBD1 (5 bases). The V end lost 8 bases, the J end lost 5 bases, and 15 bases lay between the germline ends. This CDR3 region has 13 residues. Germline CDR1 reads KGHSH; CDR2 reads LQKENI. CDR3: CASQTVLVETQYF. CDR3 DNA: TGTGCCAGCCAGACAGTTTTAGTCGAGACCCAGTACTTC.

V usage is TRBV5-1 and J usage is TRBJ1-6; D is perhaps TRBD1 (6 bases). CDR3 length equals 14 residues. Germline-derived CDR1 and CDR2 are SGHRS and YFSETQ. Trimming took off 6 bases at V and 7 bases at J, with 14 bases between the two ends. CDR3 sequence reads: CASTNGQPNSPLHF. The CDR3 nucleotides are TGCGCCAGCACAAACGGACAGCCGAATTCACCCCTCCACTTT.

This chain joins TRBV7-2 and TRBJ2-5; TRBD2 is a possible D gene (5 bases). The CDR3 is 14 amino acids. Per the germline V gene, CDR1 is SGHTA and CDR2 is FQGNSA. The V and J ends lost 1 base and 2 bases respectively, with 8 bases between them. CDR3 loop: CASSLVGVQETQYF. As DNA, the CDR3 is TGTGCCAGCAGCTTAGTCGGGGTACAAGAGACCCAGTACTTC.

The rearrangement uses TRBV4-3 and TRBJ1-4, with D hard to call. Germline V CDR1 and CDR2: LGHNA, YSLEER. The V gene lost 1 base and the J gene lost 10 bases, with 16 bases spanning the gap. This CDR3 has 15 residues. CDR3 sequence (DNA): TGCGCCAGCAGCCAAGTTCTGTCCCATAGAGGAAAACTGTTTTTT. This encodes CASSQVLSHRGKLFF.